Listed below are T cell receptor beta chains from one sample, sequenced in a study of blood T cell repertoires in COVID-19. Some clones are missing from TCRdb's copy, which holds only in-frame ones; the method was immunoSEQ multiplex PCR. The sample yields roughly 81,000 clones, around 87% seen once. Material: peripheral blood. These receptors were collected from a man aged 40-49 years with acute or convalescent COVID-19. The CDR3 runs from the conserved cysteine through the conserved F or W. Each record gives: V gene, clone size, D gene, J gene, CDR3 protein, CDR3 DNA. A D gene is named only where the DNA matches it firmly. Clone size is shown for a subset of rows, as once, few, many or a class of expanded clone.

V: TRBV6-5; size: .; D: .; J: TRBJ1-1; CDR3: CASSQRTENTEAFF; DNA: TGTGCCAGCAGTCAACGGACAGAGAACACTGAAGCTTTCTTT
V: TRBV9; size: .; D: TRBD2; J: TRBJ2-1; CDR3: CASSVGSAGGPNEQFF; DNA: TGTGCCAGCAGCGTAGGGTCGGCGGGGGGGCCCAATGAGCAGTTCTTC
V: TRBV7-2; size: .; D: TRBD1; J: TRBJ1-4; CDR3: CASRGTVNEKLFF; DNA: TGTGCCAGCCGGGGGACAGTTAATGAAAAACTGTTTTTT
V: TRBV19; size: few; D: TRBD2; J: TRBJ2-1; CDR3: CASSIVAGAYNEQFF; DNA: TGTGCCAGTAGTATAGTGGCGGGGGCCTACAATGAGCAGTTCTTC
V: TRBV4-1; size: .; D: .; J: TRBJ2-3; CDR3: CASSQEVAVSTDTQYF; DNA: TGCGCCAGCAGCCAAGAGGTAGCGGTTAGCACAGATACGCAGTATTTT
V: TRBV7-2; size: .; D: .; J: TRBJ2-7; CDR3: CASSLGQESYEQYF; DNA: TGTGCCAGCAGCTTAGGACAGGAAAGCTACGAGCAGTACTTC
V: TRBV15; size: once; D: TRBD1; J: TRBJ1-2; CDR3: CATSGGGNYGYTF; DNA: TGTGCCACCAGCGGAGGGGGCAACTATGGCTACACCTTC
V: TRBV12-3/TRBV12-4; size: .; D: .; J: TRBJ2-1; CDR3: CASTWGPLNEQFF; DNA: TGTGCCAGCACCTGGGGGCCCTTAAATGAGCAGTTCTTC
V: TRBV18; size: few; D: TRBD1; J: TRBJ1-2; CDR3: CASSPTATRTGWNYGYTF; DNA: TGTGCCAGCTCACCCACTGCAACACGGACAGGGTGGAACTATGGCTACACCTTC
V: TRBV19; size: once; D: TRBD1; J: TRBJ2-3; CDR3: CASSPGGTGGPDTQYF; DNA: TGTGCCAGTAGTCCCGGGGGGACAGGGGGCCCAGATACGCAGTATTTT
V: TRBV5-4; size: .; D: TRBD2; J: TRBJ2-1; CDR3: CASSLEPGGLAYNEQFF; DNA: TGTGCCAGCAGCTTGGAACCGGGTGGACTAGCCTACAATGAGCAGTTCTTC
V: TRBV19; size: .; D: .; J: TRBJ1-5; CDR3: CASSIEAGEGQPQHF; DNA: TGTGCCAGTAGTATAGAGGCAGGGGAGGGACAGCCCCAGCATTTT
V: TRBV7-3; size: .; D: .; J: TRBJ2-5; CDR3: CASSLTRTTPGETQYF; DNA: TGTGCCAGCAGCTTAACCCGGACTACCCCCGGTGAGACCCAGTACTTC
V: TRBV29-1; size: .; D: TRBD1; J: TRBJ1-2; CDR3: CSVGGSSYRLNYGYTF; DNA: TGCAGTGTAGGGGGCTCTTCTTACCGTCTAAACTATGGCTACACCTTC
V: TRBV4-1; size: .; D: TRBD2; J: TRBJ2-5; CDR3: CASSQEPLAGGRGYQETQYF; DNA: TGCGCCAGCAGCCAAGAACCACTAGCGGGAGGTCGGGGGTACCAAGAGACCCAGTACTTC
V: TRBV5-8; size: .; D: .; J: TRBJ2-2; CDR3: CASSLVTGLTGELFF; DNA: TGTGCCAGCAGCCTGGTTACAGGGCTCACCGGGGAGCTGTTTTTT
V: TRBV4-3; size: .; D: .; J: TRBJ2-1; CDR3: CASSQEWRQAYNEQFF; DNA: TGCGCCAGCAGCCAAGAATGGAGACAGGCTTACAATGAGCAGTTCTTC
V: TRBV7-6; size: .; D: .; J: TRBJ2-3; CDR3: CASSPTGLSTDTQYF; DNA: TGTGCCAGCAGCCCAACAGGGCTTAGCACAGATACGCAGTATTTT
V: TRBV4-2; size: .; D: TRBD2; J: TRBJ2-2; CDR3: CASSQEGTSGTGELFF; DNA: TGTGCCAGCAGCCAAGAGGGGACTAGCGGCACCGGGGAGCTGTTTTTT
V: TRBV14; size: .; D: .; J: TRBJ2-5; CDR3: CASSQGTQGLSQETQYF; DNA: TGTGCCAGCAGCCAAGGAACTCAGGGTTTAAGCCAAGAGACCCAGTACTTC
V: TRBV10-1; size: .; D: .; J: TRBJ1-1; CDR3: CASSVSTGTEAFF; DNA: TGCGCCAGCAGTGTTTCGACGGGGACTGAAGCTTTCTTT
V: TRBV5-4; size: .; D: .; J: TRBJ1-1; CDR3: CASSLASQATEAFF; DNA: TGTGCCAGCAGCTTAGCATCACAGGCCACTGAAGCTTTCTTT
V: TRBV10-2; size: .; D: TRBD2; J: TRBJ2-1; CDR3: CASRRGLAGVNEQFF; DNA: TGCGCCAGCAGGAGGGGACTAGCGGGAGTAAATGAGCAGTTCTTC
V: TRBV27; size: .; D: .; J: TRBJ1-4; CDR3: CASSGAPRQDLYGKLFF; DNA: TGTGCCAGCAGTGGGGCCCCCCGACAGGACCTTTATGGAAAACTGTTTTTT
V: TRBV6-6; size: once; D: .; J: TRBJ2-5; CDR3: CASTVRQAETQYF; DNA: TGTGCCAGCACCGTCCGACAGGCAGAGACCCAGTACTTC
V: TRBV7-9; size: .; D: .; J: TRBJ2-7; CDR3: CASSGAGEQYF; DNA: TGTGCCAGCTCAGGGGCAGGCGAGCAGTACTTC
V: TRBV18; size: .; D: TRBD1; J: TRBJ2-2; CDR3: CASSLTGTGGKTGELFF; DNA: TGTGCCAGCTCACTAACCGGGACAGGGGGCAAGACCGGGGAGCTGTTTTTT
V: TRBV12-5; size: few; D: TRBD1; J: TRBJ1-1; CDR3: CASGPGTGTNTEAFF; DNA: TGTGCTAGTGGTCCCGGGACAGGGACGAACACTGAAGCTTTCTTT
V: TRBV12-3/TRBV12-4; size: .; D: .; J: TRBJ1-1; CDR3: CASSDAAAGYFF; DNA: TGTGCCAGCAGCGACGCGGCCGCGGGATATTTTTTT
V: TRBV5-5; size: .; D: .; J: TRBJ2-5; CDR3: CASSFPSAGNRETQYF; DNA: TGTGCCAGCAGCTTTCCCTCAGCGGGCAACAGAGAGACCCAGTACTTC